These T cell receptor beta chains were read from a single sample in a study of metastatic and nonmetastatic thyroid tumors. From the PCR reads, TCRdb re-called clones with MiXCR. In the table there are about 50,000 clones, 20% of which are singletons. The sample comprised blood. These receptors came from a female donor with papillary thyroid cancer or a benign thyroid nodule (not recorded which). Some clones in this sample may be carry-over from other donors' samples. Each CDR3 is given with its conserved first and last residue. D genes are given only for firm matches. Size values are once, few and many counts, or a class for expanded clones, and some rows have none.

v_call	d_call	j_call	clone_size	cdr3_nt	cdr3_aa
TRBV20-1	NA	TRBJ2-7	NA	TGCAGTGCAGAAGAAAGTGCCTCCGGGGGCCCCGAGCAGTACTTC	CSAEESASGGPEQYF
TRBV7-8	TRBD1	TRBJ2-7	many	TGTGCCAGCAGCTCGACAGGGAGCGAGCAGTACTTC	CASSSTGSEQYF
TRBV20-1	NA	TRBJ2-7	NA	TGCAGTGCTAGTTGTGGGTTCTCCTACGAGCATTACTTC	CSASCGFSYEHYF
TRBV19	TRBD1	TRBJ1-5	many	TGTGCCAGTACCTGGACAGGGGGCATTCAGCCCCAGCATTTT	CASTWTGGIQPQHF
TRBV4-2	TRBD2	TRBJ2-1	NA	TGTGCCAGCAGCCCCACCCAGGGGACTAGCGGGAGCGGTGAGCAGTTCTTC	CASSPTQGTSGSGEQFF
TRBV10-3	TRBD1	TRBJ2-1	many	TGTGCCATCACCGACAGGGACGAGCAGTTCTTC	CAITDRDEQFF
TRBV15	NA	TRBJ1-2	many	TGTGCCACCAGCAGACCCTTTCGGGGGAAGAACTATGGCTACACCTTC	CATSRPFRGKNYGYTF
TRBV13	TRBD2	TRBJ2-1	many	TGTGCCAGCACCTTAAGAGGTAGCGGGCGCGGCAATGAGCAGTTCTTC	CASTLRGSGRGNEQFF
TRBV6-1	NA	TRBJ1-5	many	TGTGCCAGCAGTCGGACAGAGAGCAATCAGCCCCAGCATTTT	CASSRTESNQPQHF
TRBV11-2	TRBD2	TRBJ2-5	NA	TGTGCCAGCAGCTTAGGTTGGGGCTTAGCGGGACGGGGAGGGAAAGAGACCAAGTACTTC	CASSLGWGLAGRGGKETKYF
TRBV6-2/TRBV6-3	TRBD1	TRBJ1-1	few	TGTGCCAGCACCGACAGGGGGCCGAACACTGAAGCTTTCTTT	CASTDRGPNTEAFF
TRBV3-1	NA	TRBJ1-1	many	TGTGCCAGCAGCCAAGATAGGGGAAGGGAAGCTCTCTTT	CASSQDRGREALF
TRBV5-1	NA	TRBJ2-5	many	TGCGCCACAAATTCCGGAAGCCAAGAGACCCAGTACTTC	CATNSGSQETQYF
TRBV19	TRBD1	TRBJ1-5	many	TGTGCCAGTCACTCAGGGGGGCCCCAGCATTTT	CASHSGGPQHF
TRBV7-9	TRBD1	TRBJ1-1	many	TGTGCCAGCAGCGAAAAACAGGGGGCGAGCACTGAAGCTTTCTTT	CASSEKQGASTEAFF
TRBV6-4	NA	TRBJ2-1	many	TGTGCCAGCAGTGAGGGACTTTACAATGAGCAGTTCTTC	CASSEGLYNEQFF
TRBV7-9	NA	TRBJ1-1	many	TGTGCCAGCAAATTCTCAAATAGGAACACTGAAGCTTTCTTT	CASKFSNRNTEAFF
TRBV4-1	NA	TRBJ1-1	many	TGCGCCAGCAGCCAAGATTTAGAGGAGAACACTGAAGCTTTCTTT	CASSQDLEENTEAFF
TRBV30	TRBD1	TRBJ2-5	many	TGTGCCTGGCGACAGGGATTTGGGCAAGAGACCCAGTACTTC	CAWRQGFGQETQYF
TRBV12-3/TRBV12-4	TRBD2	TRBJ2-2	NA	TGTGCCAGCAGGGGGACTAGCGTTCGACCCAACACCGGGGAGCTGTTTTTT	CASRGTSVRPNTGELFF